This is a list of T cell receptor beta chains from one sample in a study of regulatory T cells in long-lasting Graves disease. TCRdb recomputed calls from the multiplex PCR reads with MiXCR, one row per CDR3 protein. This table has fewer than 400,000 distinct CDR3 sequences, around 20% appearing once. The source was peripheral blood mononuclear cells (PBMCs), collected when the disease was refractory, from a patient treated with antithyroid drugs. The receptor set was obtained from a female donor with Graves disease. The CDR3 runs from the conserved cysteine through the conserved F or W. The order of the fields is CDR3 protein, CDR3 DNA, J gene, V gene, clone size, D gene. A D gene is named only where the DNA matches it firmly. Clone size is shown for a subset of rows, as once, few, many or a class of expanded clone.

CASSEDPPVEAFF	TGTGCCAGCAGTGAAGATCCGCCGGTGGAAGCTTTCTTT	TRBJ1-1	TRBV25-1	.	.
CSASPGTLNTGELFF	TGCAGTGCTTCCCCCGGGACTCTGAACACCGGGGAGCTGTTTTTT	TRBJ2-2	TRBV20-1	.	.
CASRIQGDYGYTF	TGTGCCAGCAGGATACAGGGTGACTATGGCTACACCTTC	TRBJ1-2	TRBV2	many	.
CASSLVAGGSNEQFF	TGTGCCAGCAGCTTAGTAGCGGGAGGGTCCAATGAGCAGTTCTTC	TRBJ2-1	TRBV7-2	.	TRBD2
CASSLAVAKFTDTQYF	TGCGCCAGCAGCTTGGCGGTAGCTAAATTCACAGATACGCAGTATTTT	TRBJ2-3	TRBV5-1	.	.
CASSLLGGVNQPQHF	TGTGCCAGCAGTTTATTAGGGGGGGTTAATCAGCCCCAGCATTTT	TRBJ1-5	TRBV28	.	.
CASTTGTAASPLHF	TGTGCCAGCACTACCGGGACAGCGGCTTCACCCCTCCACTTT	TRBJ1-6	TRBV27	many	TRBD1
CASKSEGAYEQYF	TGTGCCAGCAAGAGTGAGGGAGCCTACGAGCAGTACTTC	TRBJ2-7	TRBV6-1	many	.
CASSSQGKANYGYTF	TGTGCCAGCAGCTCCCAGGGGAAAGCTAACTATGGCTACACCTTC	TRBJ1-2	TRBV11-2	few	.
CASSVSNRYEQYF	TGTGCCAGTAGTGTATCCAACCGGTACGAGCAGTACTTC	TRBJ2-7	TRBV19	few	.
CASSLITGSKETQYF	TGTGCCAGCAGCTTGATTACCGGTAGTAAAGAGACCCAGTACTTC	TRBJ2-5	TRBV7-2	many	.
CSARGREISNEQFF	TGCAGTGCTAGAGGGCGGGAGATTAGCAATGAGCAGTTCTTC	TRBJ2-1	TRBV20-1	.	TRBD2
CASGDSTYELQYF	TGTGCCAGCGGGGACAGTACCTACGAGCTACAGTACTTC	TRBJ2-7	TRBV7-9	.	TRBD1
CASSIQHNTGELFF	TGTGCCAGTAGTATTCAACACAACACCGGGGAGCTGTTTTTT	TRBJ2-2	TRBV19	.	.
CASSLTSGRSGEQYF	TGTGCCAGCAGTCTAACTAGCGGGAGGAGCGGCGAGCAGTACTTC	TRBJ2-7	TRBV27	many	TRBD2
CASSLSSLAGGAYEQYF	TGTGCCAGCAGCTTATCCTCCTTAGCGGGAGGGGCCTACGAGCAGTACTTC	TRBJ2-7	TRBV7-6	.	TRBD2
CASSHPAGVSGELFF	TGTGCCAGCAGTCACCCGGCGGGGGTTTCAGGGGAGCTGTTTTTT	TRBJ2-2	TRBV12-3/TRBV12-4	.	TRBD2
CASSLSGSGANYGYTF	TGTGCCAGCAGTTTAAGCGGGAGTGGAGCTAACTATGGCTACACCTTC	TRBJ1-2	TRBV12-3/TRBV12-4	many	.
CASGLQGSQPQHF	TGTGCTAGTGGCCTACAGGGTTCTCAGCCCCAGCATTTT	TRBJ1-5	TRBV12-5	many	.
CASSYTGSSYNSPLHF	TGTGCCAGCAGTTATACAGGGAGCTCCTATAATTCACCCCTCCACTTT	TRBJ1-6	TRBV6-2/TRBV6-3	few	.
CASSLTGGASLRDTEAFF	TGTGCCAGCAGCTTGACAGGGGGCGCAAGTCTTCGTGACACTGAAGCTTTCTTT	TRBJ1-1	TRBV7-3	few	TRBD1
CASSYGASNQPQHF	TGTGCCAGCAGTTACGGGGCTAGCAATCAGCCCCAGCATTTT	TRBJ1-5	TRBV12-3/TRBV12-4	many	.
CASSQTHDWLAYEQYF	TGTGCCAGCAGCCAAACCCACGACTGGCTTGCCTACGAGCAGTACTTC	TRBJ2-7	TRBV27	.	.
CSAPSPGPNTEAFF	TGCAGTGCCCCAAGTCCCGGACCGAACACTGAAGCTTTCTTT	TRBJ1-1	TRBV20-1	.	.
CASSLHGTVYEQYF	TGTGCCAGCAGCTTGCACGGGACAGTTTACGAGCAGTACTTC	TRBJ2-7	TRBV7-2	few	TRBD1
CASSEVAGAQHF	TGTGCCAGCAGTGAAGTGGCGGGGGCCCAGCATTTT	TRBJ1-5	TRBV6-1	many	.
CASSIVPGSGANVLTF	TGTGCCAGTAGTATAGTCCCAGGCTCTGGGGCCAACGTCCTGACTTTC	TRBJ2-6	TRBV19	.	.
CASSGSSHEQYF	TGTGCCAGCAGCGGGAGCAGCCACGAGCAGTACTTC	TRBJ2-7	TRBV7-9	many	.
CASSYSIQSSGANVLTF	TGTGCCAGCAGTTACTCGATCCAGAGCTCTGGGGCCAACGTCCTGACTTTC	TRBJ2-6	TRBV6-8	few	.
CASSLGSLAGEETQYF	TGTGCCAGCAGCTTAGGGAGTCTAGCGGGAGAAGAGACCCAGTACTTC	TRBJ2-5	TRBV7-2	few	TRBD2
CASLTGQGNTGELFF	TGTGCCAGCCTAACCGGACAGGGGAACACCGGGGAGCTGTTTTTT	TRBJ2-2	TRBV28	many	TRBD1
CYLRTDVAKNIQYF	TGTTACTTAAGGACGGACGTAGCCAAAAACATTCAGTACTTC	TRBJ2-4	TRBV2	many	.
CSAGPLAGAFGAQFF	TGCAGTGCGGGGCCTCTAGCGGGAGCCTTCGGAGCGCAGTTCTTC	TRBJ2-1	TRBV20-1	many	TRBD2
CASSLSASAIYEQYF	TGTGCCAGCAGTTTATCGGCTAGCGCTATCTACGAGCAGTACTTC	TRBJ2-7	TRBV27	few	.
CASSLGIGNTEAFF	TGTGCCAGCAGCTTAGGGATTGGGAACACTGAAGCTTTCTTT	TRBJ1-1	TRBV7-2	many	.
CASTSGLSAGGYTF	TGTGCCAGCACATCGGGACTCTCGGCGGGAGGCTACACCTTC	TRBJ1-2	TRBV6-2/TRBV6-3	many	.
CSAALPGDEQYF	TGCAGTGCAGCACTGCCGGGGGACGAGCAGTACTTC	TRBJ2-7	TRBV20-1	many	.
CSAPIMGGEETQYF	TGCAGTGCTCCAATTATGGGAGGGGAAGAGACCCAGTACTTC	TRBJ2-5	TRBV20-1	many	TRBD2
CSARETITALGSPLHF	TGCAGTGCTAGAGAGACGATAACAGCGCTGGGTTCACCCCTCCACTTT	TRBJ1-6	TRBV20-1	many	.
CASSQTLVVGNQPQHF	TGCGCCAGCAGCCAAACTTTAGTAGTTGGCAATCAGCCCCAGCATTTT	TRBJ1-5	TRBV4-1	few	.
CASRGDSTNQPQHF	TGTGCCAGCAGGGGGGACAGCACCAATCAGCCCCAGCATTTT	TRBJ1-5	TRBV2	many	TRBD1